This T cell receptor (beta chain) was profiled in a study of cytomegalovirus exposure and HLA in healthy donors. Whole-study results and caveats: TCR beta V- and J-gene trimming was later associated with a missense DCLRE1C variant. In a later analysis, CMV-associated beta chains were mostly HLA-associated, it appeared. The study carried out a later analysis of TCR beta sequences. It associated approximately 16,000 of them with specific HLA alleles at a false discovery rate of 0.05.

Vbeta (60) and Jbeta (13) primers were used in the PCR. Libraries were prepared by immunoSEQ multiplex PCR; TCRdb keeps only in-frame clonotypes and omits some of them. The table has over 150,000 clones, roughly 80% seen once. Note on this clone: Its antigen is unidentified.

Sequenced material: PBMCs. The receptor was derived from a man aged 18 to 30 in good health and CMV-seronegative.

The chain's CDR3 is CASSQESEGSGANVLTF. For the CDR3, the DNA is TGCGCCAGCAGCCAAGAGAGCGAGGGATCCGGGGCCAACGTCCTGACTTTC. The chain recombines TRBV4-3 with TRBJ2-6, with D maybe TRBD2 (5 bases). Between the trimmed V and J ends, which lost 0 bases and 4 bases, there was a span of 13 bases. Germline loops: CDR1 LGHNA, CDR2 YSLEER. There are 17 residues in the CDR3.